The entry below describes one TCR beta chain. Its antigen remains unknown. CDR1 is MNHNS, CDR2 SASEGT, per germline. The CDR3 runs 15 residues. With V trimmed by 0 bases and J by 8 bases, 5 bases remained unmatched. This entry belongs to a study of T cell clonotyping in hematopoietic cell transplantation. Study-wide context: Cytoreduction preceded collection of pretransplant recipient samples.

Libraries were prepared by immunoSEQ multiplex PCR; TCRdb keeps only in-frame clonotypes and omits some of them. Of about 18,000 clones in the sample, about 82% are singletons; the top ten hold around 8.1%. Whole-study results and caveats: No sorting was done, leaving CD4 and CD8 contributions mixed. After transplant, recipient diversity fell while pathologically expanded clonotypes grew through day 180.

Time point in this sample: recipient sample about 28 days before transplant, after cytoreduction. Sequencing used peripheral blood mononuclear cells, obtained before stem cell transplant. This chain joins TRBV6-1 and TRBJ2-4; the match to TRBD1 covers 9 bases. The sequence was collected from a man aged 45 to 65 with acute myeloid leukemia. Some clones in this sample may be carry-over from other donors' samples. CDR3 loop: CASSEAGDRGDIQYF. The CDR3 region has the DNA TGTGCCAGCAGTGAAGCCGGAGACAGGGGGGACATTCAGTACTTC.